Many counts were recorded for the clone carrying this T cell receptor beta chain. As yet, its antigen is unknown. Time point defined: newly diagnosed GD, antithyroid drugs for less than 3 months. The TCR library used RNA extracted from PBMCs. These data originate in a study of regulatory T cells in long-lasting Graves disease. Background on the study: Graves' patients who were just diagnosed had used antithyroid drugs for under 3 months. Points from the study as a whole: Among persistent patients, a larger number of public clonotypes were shared (around 2,700) than among newly diagnosed patients (about 950).

Arm-PCR with iRepertoire HTBI primers amplified the CDR3 regions for these TCR beta libraries. Per the original methods: 62 TRBV and about 14 TRBJ segments were identified across samples. MiXCR, applied by TCRdb to the multiplex PCR reads, yields one record per CDR3 protein. The V and J calls follow TCRdb's processing rather than the paper's. Here the sample spans hundreds of thousands of distinct CDR3 sequences, about 17% being singletons. This same sample was also part of a study on T cells in Graves' hyperthyroidism and ophthalmopathy. That report adds: Using 13 V-J features, a model discriminated ophthalmopathy from stable hyperthyroidism.

Material: peripheral blood mononuclear cells (PBMCs), obtained at new diagnosis, from a patient treated with antithyroid drugs. The source of this sequence is a woman aged 30 to 39 with Graves disease.

The CDR3 DNA follows: TGCGCCAGCACCCTTGACAGTTACAATGAGCAGTTCTTC. It yields the protein CASTLDSYNEQFF. The V and J genes are TRBV5-1 and TRBJ2-1; a possible D gene is TRBD1 (5 bases). V lost 6 bases, J lost 4 bases, and 11 bases lay in between. Per germline, CDR1 SGHRS and CDR2 YFSETQ. The length of the CDR3 is 13 residues.